The entry below describes one T cell receptor beta chain. Its antigen has not been determined. No qualities accompany the bases; no much larger clone lies one base away. The germline ends are 12 bases apart after V is trimmed by 4 bases and J by 1 base. Its CDR3 holds 15 amino acids, cysteine through phenylalanine. CDR3 DNA is the only sequence kept; it has 45 bases, read in frame from the first base. The germline V gene (reference sequence) sets CDR1 to SGHKS and CDR2 to YYEKEE. Patients with autoimmune disease history or receiving systemic immunosuppression were excluded from the trial. Peripheral blood for TCR sequencing was collected from all dose cohorts at baseline, on cycle 4 day 1, and on cycle 7 day 1. Samples were obtained from an open-label, multicenter, first-in-human phase I dose-escalation trial of ivuxolimab. Adults with locally advanced or metastatic melanoma, renal cell carcinoma, hepatocellular carcinoma or head and neck squamous cell carcinoma were enrolled in the trial. Before TCR sequencing, CD4+ T cells and CD8+ T cells were sorted from peripheral blood as separate populations.

This record belongs to a study of OX40 agonist ivuxolimab in advanced cancers. In terms of the full investigation: The costimulatory receptor OX40 (CD134) was targeted by ivuxolimab, a fully human IgG2 agonistic monoclonal antibody. Of the 50 to 55 patients in dose escalation, some 20 had hepatocellular carcinoma, some 15 had melanoma, 9 had renal cell carcinoma and 9 had head and neck cancer. Intravenous ivuxolimab was administered to patients every 2 weeks at six dose levels: 0.01, 0.1, 0.3, 1.5, 3 and 10 mg/kg. The paper describes the monotherapy dose-escalation part (N of about 50 patients) of the phase I trial of ivuxolimab. A male proportion of 82.7% and a mean age of around 60 years, ranging from roughly 23 to 85, were recorded for the dose-escalation cohort. Prior anti-PD-1, anti-PD-L1 or anti-CTLA-4 therapy was permitted, and less than 45% of dose-escalation patients had received checkpoint inhibitors. Partial responses occurred in three dose-escalation patients: two with cutaneous melanoma and one with hepatocellular carcinoma. Peripheral TCRbeta sequencing aimed to test whether ivuxolimab altered TCR sequence diversity and caused clonal T-cell expansion. Overall study results and their limits: Antigen specificity was not determined for the clonally expanded peripheral T cells. In the 0.1-3.0 mg/kg groups, partial responders had among the lowest normalized peripheral clonal expansion, particularly in CD8+ T cells. At doses of 0.1 to 3.0 mg/kg, clonal expansion of both CD4+ and CD8+ blood T cells was observed from baseline to week 6. Low levels of normalized T-cell clonal expansion were also shown by some nonresponding patients. After ivuxolimab, more expanded clones were found on average in CD8+ T cells than in CD4+ T cells.

For sequencing of the TCRbeta CDR3 region, genomic DNA was extracted from the sorted cells. The immunoSEQ Assay was used to sequence the TCRbeta CDR3 regions. TCRdb mirrors the immuneACCESS table, restricted to in-frame sequences. Some clones are absent from its copies; in checked studies, under half trace to an unresolved V gene, and the reason for the others is unknown. Counted in this sample were roughly 38,000 clones; 85% to 90% of them appeared once. The ten largest clones add up to 35% to 40% of the sample. The chain was built from TRBV5-5 and TRBJ1-3; TRBD1 is possibly the D segment (6 matching bases). The receptor's source is an adult with an advanced solid tumor such as melanoma, head and neck, liver or kidney cancer. The specimen was CD4+ or CD8+ T cells sorted from blood, collected in a trial of the OX40 agonist ivuxolimab. The CDR3 region reads CASSPFRGSGNTIYF. The DNA reads as follows: TGTGCCAGCAGCCCATTCAGGGGTTCTGGAAACACCATATATTTT.